The clone carrying this TCR beta chain was counted between two and nine times. RNA was extracted from more than 2 ml of whole blood of healthy adults. This sample is part of a study of naive and memory T cell subsets. For blood and skin samples, reverse transcription used TCR alpha and beta constant primers. TCRdb used MiXCR to reprocess the 5' RACE reads, holding one entry per CDR3 protein. The table has approximately 27,000 distinct CDR3 sequences, roughly a quarter seen once; the top ten hold around 1.8%. Germline CDR1 and CDR2: SQVTM and ANQGSEA. The CDR3 is 14 amino acids. V was shortened by 6 bases and J by 0 bases, with 14 bases between the two germline ends.

The chain links TRBV29-1 to TRBJ1-1, with D perhaps TRBD1 (6 bases). This clonotype originated in a female donor in good health. CDR3: CSVLQGIMNTEAFF. The CDR3 coding sequence is TGCAGCGTCTTACAGGGAATAATGAACACTGAAGCTTTCTTT. Filled out from reference TRBV29-1 and TRBJ1-1, the complete variable domain reads SAVISQKPSRDICQRGTSLTIQCQVDSQVTMMFWYRQQPGQSLTLIATANQGSEATYESGFVIDKFPISRPNLTFSTLTVSNMSPEDSSIYLCSVLQGIMNTEAFFGQGTRLTVV.